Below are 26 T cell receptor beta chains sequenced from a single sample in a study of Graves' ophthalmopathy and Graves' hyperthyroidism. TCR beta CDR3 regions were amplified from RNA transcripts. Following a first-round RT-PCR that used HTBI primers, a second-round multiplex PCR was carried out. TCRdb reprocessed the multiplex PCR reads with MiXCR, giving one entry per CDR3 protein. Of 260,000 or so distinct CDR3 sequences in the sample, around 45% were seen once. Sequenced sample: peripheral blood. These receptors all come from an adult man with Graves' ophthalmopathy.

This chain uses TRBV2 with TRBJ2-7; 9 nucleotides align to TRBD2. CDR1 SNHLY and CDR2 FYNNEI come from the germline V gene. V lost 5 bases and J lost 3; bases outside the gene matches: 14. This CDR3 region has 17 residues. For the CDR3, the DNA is TGTGCCAGCAGTCGGACAGACCTAGCGGGGACCGGCTACGAGCAGTACTTC. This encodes CASSRTDLAGTGYEQYF.

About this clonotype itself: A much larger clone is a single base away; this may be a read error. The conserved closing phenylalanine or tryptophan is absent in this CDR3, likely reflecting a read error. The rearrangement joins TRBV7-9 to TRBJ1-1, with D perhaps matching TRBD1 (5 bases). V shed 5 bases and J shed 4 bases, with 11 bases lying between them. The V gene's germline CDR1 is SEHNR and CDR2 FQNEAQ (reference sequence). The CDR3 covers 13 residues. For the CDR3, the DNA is TGTGCCAGCAGCCAACAGGTTTCCACTGAAGCTTTCCTT. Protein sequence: CASSQQVSTEAFL.

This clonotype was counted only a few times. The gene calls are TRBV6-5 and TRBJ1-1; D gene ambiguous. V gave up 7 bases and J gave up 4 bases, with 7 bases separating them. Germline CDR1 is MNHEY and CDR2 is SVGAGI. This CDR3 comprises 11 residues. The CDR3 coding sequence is TGTGCCAGCACTGTGGGCACTGAAGCTTTCTTT. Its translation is CASTVGTEAFF.

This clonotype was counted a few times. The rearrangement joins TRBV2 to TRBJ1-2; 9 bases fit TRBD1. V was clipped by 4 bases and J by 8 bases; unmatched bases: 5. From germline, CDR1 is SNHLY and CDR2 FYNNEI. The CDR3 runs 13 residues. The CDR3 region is CASSAQGAQGYTF. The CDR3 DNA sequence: TGTGCCAGCAGTGCACAGGGGGCGCAAGGCTACACCTTC.

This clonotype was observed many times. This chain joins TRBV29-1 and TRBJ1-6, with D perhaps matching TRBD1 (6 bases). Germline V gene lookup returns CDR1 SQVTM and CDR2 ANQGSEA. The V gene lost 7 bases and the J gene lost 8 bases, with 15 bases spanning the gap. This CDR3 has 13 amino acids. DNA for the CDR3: TGCAGCGCAGCCCAGGGGAGTGATTCACCCCTCCACTTT. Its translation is CSAAQGSDSPLHF.

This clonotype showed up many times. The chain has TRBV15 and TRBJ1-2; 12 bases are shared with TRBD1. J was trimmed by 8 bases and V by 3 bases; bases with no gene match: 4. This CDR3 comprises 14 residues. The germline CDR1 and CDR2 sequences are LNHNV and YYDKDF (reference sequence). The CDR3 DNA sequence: TGTGCCACCAGCAGCGGGACAGGGGGCCGGGGCTACACCTTC. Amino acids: CATSSGTGGRGYTF.

This chain's CDR3 is CASSVGGGFSYEQYF. CDR3 DNA sequence: TGTGCCAGCAGCGTCGGTGGGGGTTTCTCCTACGAGCAGTACTTC. The chain employs TRBV9 and TRBJ2-7, with D perhaps given as TRBD1 or TRBD2 (5 bases each). Germline-derived CDR1 and CDR2 are SGDLS and YYNGEE. Trimming removed 2 bases from V and 0 bases from J, with 12 bases in between. This CDR3 is built from 15 residues.

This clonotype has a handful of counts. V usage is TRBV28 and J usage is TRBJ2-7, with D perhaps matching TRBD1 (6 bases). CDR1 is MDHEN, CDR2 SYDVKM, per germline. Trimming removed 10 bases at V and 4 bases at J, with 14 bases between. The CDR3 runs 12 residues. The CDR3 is CATTGTLYEQYF. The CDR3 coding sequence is TGTGCCACCACCGGGACACTTTACGAGCAGTACTTC.

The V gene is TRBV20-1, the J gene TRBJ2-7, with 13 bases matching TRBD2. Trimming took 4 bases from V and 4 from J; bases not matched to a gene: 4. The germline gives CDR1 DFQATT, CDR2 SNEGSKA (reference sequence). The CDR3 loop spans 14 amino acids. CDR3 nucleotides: TGCAGTGCTAAGGGGACTAGCGGGGTGTACGAGCAGTACTTC. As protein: CSAKGTSGVYEQYF.

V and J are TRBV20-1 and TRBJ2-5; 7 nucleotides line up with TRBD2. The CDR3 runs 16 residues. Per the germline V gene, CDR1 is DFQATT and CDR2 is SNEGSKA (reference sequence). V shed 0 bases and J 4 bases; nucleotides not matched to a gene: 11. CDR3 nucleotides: TGCAGTGCTAGAGATCGGATGGGAGGGCCGAGAGAGACCCAGTACTTC. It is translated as CSARDRMGGPRETQYF.

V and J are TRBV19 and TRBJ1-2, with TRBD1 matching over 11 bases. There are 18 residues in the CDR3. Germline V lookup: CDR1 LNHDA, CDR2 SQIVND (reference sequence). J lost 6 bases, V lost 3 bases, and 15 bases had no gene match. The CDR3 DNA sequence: TGTGCCAGTAGTATTAGGATTGGACAGGGGGCGCAGTGGAATGGCTACACCTTC. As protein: CASSIRIGQGAQWNGYTF.

The CDR3 DNA sequence: TGTGCCAGCAGCTTATCAGGGACTGGGGCCAACGTCCTGACTTTC. Its protein is CASSLSGTGANVLTF. The chain uses TRBV11-3 and TRBJ2-6, with D perhaps TRBD1 (5 bases). V dropped 2 bases and J dropped 2 bases, with 7 bases sitting between them. Germline loops: CDR1 SGHNT, CDR2 YENEEA. The CDR3 runs 15 residues.

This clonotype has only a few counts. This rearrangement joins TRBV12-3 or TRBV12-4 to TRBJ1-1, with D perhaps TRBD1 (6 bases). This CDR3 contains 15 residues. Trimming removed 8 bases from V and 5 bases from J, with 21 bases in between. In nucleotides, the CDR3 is TGTGCCAGCCGACTCGGTCAGGGGAGACGAACTGAAGCTTTCTTT. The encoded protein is CASRLGQGRRTEAFF.

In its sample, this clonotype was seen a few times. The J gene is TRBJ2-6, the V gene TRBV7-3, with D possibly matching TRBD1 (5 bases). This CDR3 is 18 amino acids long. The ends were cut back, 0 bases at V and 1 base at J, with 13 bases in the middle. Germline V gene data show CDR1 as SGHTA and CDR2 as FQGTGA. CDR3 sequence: CASSLTRWTFSGANVLTF. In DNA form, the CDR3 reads TGTGCCAGCAGCTTAACGCGATGGACATTTTCTGGGGCCAACGTCCTGACTTTC.

CDR3 protein: CASTKTGGPWGYTF. In DNA form, the CDR3 reads TGTGCCAGTACCAAGACAGGTGGGCCATGGGGCTACACCTTC. The chain has TRBV19 and TRBJ1-2; D may be TRBD1 (6 bases). Germline values: CDR1 LNHDA, CDR2 SQIVND (reference sequence). This CDR3 has 14 residues. V was clipped by 7 bases and J by 8 bases, with 20 bases between them.

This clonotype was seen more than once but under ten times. CDR3 loop: CASSSTGSSKPQHF. In nucleotides, the CDR3 is TGTGCCAGCAGTTCCACAGGGTCTAGCAAGCCCCAGCATTTT. The rearrangement links TRBV12-3 or TRBV12-4 to TRBJ1-5, with a weak D call TRBD1 (6 bases). This CDR3 is built from 14 residues. Trimming left V 4 bases short and J 8 bases short, with 15 bases between.

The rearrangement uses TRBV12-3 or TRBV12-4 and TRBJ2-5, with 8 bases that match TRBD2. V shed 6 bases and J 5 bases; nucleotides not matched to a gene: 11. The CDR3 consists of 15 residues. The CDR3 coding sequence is TGTGCCAGCAGGCCTATTCCGGGGGGGAGGGAGACCCAGTACTTC. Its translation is CASRPIPGGRETQYF.

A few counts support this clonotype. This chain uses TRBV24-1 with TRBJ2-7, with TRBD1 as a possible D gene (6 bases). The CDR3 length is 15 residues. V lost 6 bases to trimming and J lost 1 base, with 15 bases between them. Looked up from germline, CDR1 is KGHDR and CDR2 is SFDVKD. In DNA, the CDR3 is TGTGCCACCAGTCCCAGGACAGTTACTTCCTACGAGCAGTACTTC. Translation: CATSPRTVTSYEQYF.

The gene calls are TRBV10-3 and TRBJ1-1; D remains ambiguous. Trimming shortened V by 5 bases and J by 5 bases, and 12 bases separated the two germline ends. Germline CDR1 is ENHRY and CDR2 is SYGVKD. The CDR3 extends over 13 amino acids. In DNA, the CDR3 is TGTGCCATCAGTTTAGGCGGGGATACTGAAGCTTTCTTT. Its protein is CAISLGGDTEAFF.

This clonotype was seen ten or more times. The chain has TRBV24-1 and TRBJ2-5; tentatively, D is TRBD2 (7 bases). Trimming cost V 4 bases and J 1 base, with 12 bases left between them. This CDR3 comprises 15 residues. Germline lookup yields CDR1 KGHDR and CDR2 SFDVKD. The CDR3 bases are TGTGCCACCAGTGACTACAGGGAGGGCCAAGAGACCCAGTACTTC. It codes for CATSDYREGQETQYF.

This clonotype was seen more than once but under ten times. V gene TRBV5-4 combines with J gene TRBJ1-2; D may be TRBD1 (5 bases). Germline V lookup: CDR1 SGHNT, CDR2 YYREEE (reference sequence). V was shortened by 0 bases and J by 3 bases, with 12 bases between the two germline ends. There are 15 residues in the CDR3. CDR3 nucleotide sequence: TGTGCCAGCAGCTTGGTTCGGGGGTCAGACTATGGCTACACCTTC. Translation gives CASSLVRGSDYGYTF.

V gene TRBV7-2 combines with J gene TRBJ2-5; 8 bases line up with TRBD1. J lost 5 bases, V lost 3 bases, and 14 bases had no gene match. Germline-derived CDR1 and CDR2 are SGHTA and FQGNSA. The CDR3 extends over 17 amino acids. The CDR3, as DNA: TGTGCCAGCAGCTTCTCGGGGTACAGGGGGTCGGGGGAGACCCAGTACTTC. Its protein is CASSFSGYRGSGETQYF.

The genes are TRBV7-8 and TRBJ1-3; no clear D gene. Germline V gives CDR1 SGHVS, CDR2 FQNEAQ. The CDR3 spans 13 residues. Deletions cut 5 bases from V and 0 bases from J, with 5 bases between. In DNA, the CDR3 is TGTGCCAGCAGCACGAACTCTGGAAACACCATATATTTT. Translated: CASSTNSGNTIYF.

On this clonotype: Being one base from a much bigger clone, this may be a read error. The CDR3 coding sequence is TGTGCCAGCAGCAAGGGACAGGGGGCGACGGGCACTGAAGCTTCCTTT. It yields the protein CASSKGQGATGTEASF. V is TRBV7-8 and J is TRBJ1-1; 12 bases agree with TRBD1. Germline V gives CDR1 SGHVS, CDR2 FQNEAQ. This CDR3 has 16 amino acids.

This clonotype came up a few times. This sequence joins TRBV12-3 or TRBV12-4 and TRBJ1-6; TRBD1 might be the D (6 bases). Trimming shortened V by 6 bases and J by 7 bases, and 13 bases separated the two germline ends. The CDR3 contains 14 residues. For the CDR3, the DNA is TGTGCCAGCAGCCCCGGGACAAGGAATTCACCCCTCCACTTT. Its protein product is CASSPGTRNSPLHF.

The CDR3 protein is CASSSVTGRTGELFF. The CDR3 coding sequence is TGTGCCAGCAGCTCGGTGACAGGGCGGACCGGGGAGCTGTTTTTT. The chain joins TRBV5-8 to TRBJ2-2, with 7 nucleotides matching TRBD1. Germline V CDR1 and CDR2: SGHTS, YDEGEE. The CDR3 has 15 residues. Losses at the gene ends were 3 bases for V and 5 bases for J; bases not matched to a gene: 7.